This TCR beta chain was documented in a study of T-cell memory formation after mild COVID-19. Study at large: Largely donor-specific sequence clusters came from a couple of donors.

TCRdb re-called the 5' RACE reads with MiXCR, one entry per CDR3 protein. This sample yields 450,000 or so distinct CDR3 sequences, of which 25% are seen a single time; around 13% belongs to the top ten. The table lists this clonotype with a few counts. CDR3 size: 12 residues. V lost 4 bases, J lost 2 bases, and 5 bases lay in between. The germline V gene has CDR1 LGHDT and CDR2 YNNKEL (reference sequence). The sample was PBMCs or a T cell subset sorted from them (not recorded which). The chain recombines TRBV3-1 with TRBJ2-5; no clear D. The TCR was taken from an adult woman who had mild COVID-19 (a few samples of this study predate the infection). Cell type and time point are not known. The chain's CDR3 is CASSRAQETQYF. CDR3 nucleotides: TGTGCCAGCAGCCGAGCGCAAGAGACCCAGTACTTC.